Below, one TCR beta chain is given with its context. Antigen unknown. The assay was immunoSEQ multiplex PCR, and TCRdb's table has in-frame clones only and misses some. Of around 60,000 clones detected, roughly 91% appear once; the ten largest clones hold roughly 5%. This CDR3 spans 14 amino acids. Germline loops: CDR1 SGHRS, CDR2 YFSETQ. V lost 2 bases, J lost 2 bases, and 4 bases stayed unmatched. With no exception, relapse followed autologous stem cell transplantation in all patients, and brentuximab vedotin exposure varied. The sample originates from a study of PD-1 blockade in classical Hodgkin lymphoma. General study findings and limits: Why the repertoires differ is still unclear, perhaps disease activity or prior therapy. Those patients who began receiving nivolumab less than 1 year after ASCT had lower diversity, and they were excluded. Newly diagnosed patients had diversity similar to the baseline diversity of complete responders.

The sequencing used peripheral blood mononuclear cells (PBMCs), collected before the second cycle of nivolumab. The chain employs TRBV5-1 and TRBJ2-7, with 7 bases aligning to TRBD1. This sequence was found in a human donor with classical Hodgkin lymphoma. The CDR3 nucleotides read TGCGCCAGCAGCTTTGGGACAGACACCTACGAGCAGTACTTC. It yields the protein CASSFGTDTYEQYF.